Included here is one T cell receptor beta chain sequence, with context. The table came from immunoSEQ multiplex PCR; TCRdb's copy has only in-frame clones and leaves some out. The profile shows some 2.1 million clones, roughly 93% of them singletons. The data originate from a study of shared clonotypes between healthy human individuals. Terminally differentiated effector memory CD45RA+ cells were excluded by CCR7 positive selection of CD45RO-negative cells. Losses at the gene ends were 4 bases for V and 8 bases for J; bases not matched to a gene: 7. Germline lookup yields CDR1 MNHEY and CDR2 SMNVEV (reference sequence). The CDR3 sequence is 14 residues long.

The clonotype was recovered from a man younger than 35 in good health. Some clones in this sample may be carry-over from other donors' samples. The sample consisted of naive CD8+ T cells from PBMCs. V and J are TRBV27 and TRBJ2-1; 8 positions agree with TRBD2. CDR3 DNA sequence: TGTGCCAGCAGTTCGGGACTAGAGTTCCATGAGCAGTTCTTC. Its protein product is CASSSGLEFHEQFF.